What follows are 22 T cell receptor beta chains derived from one specimen sequenced in a study of blood T cell repertoires in COVID-19. Using immunoSEQ multiplex PCR, the repertoire was profiled, and TCRdb retains in-frame clones only, with some absent. Of 300,000 to 450,000 clones in the sample, more than 70% were seen once. Input material: PBMCs or T cells enriched from blood (not recorded which). Source of these receptors: a young man who had recovered from COVID-19.

The chain is built from TRBV7-9 and TRBJ2-7; 10 bases match TRBD1. V gave up 4 bases and J gave up 6 bases; unmatched junction bases: 3. This CDR3 has 13 amino acids. The germline gives CDR1 SEHNR, CDR2 FQNEAQ (reference sequence). The CDR3 DNA sequence: TGTGCCAGCAGCTGGGACAGGGGAGGCGAGCAGTACTTC. It specifies CASSWDRGGEQYF.

The rearrangement joins TRBV6-4 to TRBJ2-1; 12 bases line up with TRBD2. Per the germline V gene, CDR1 is MRHNA and CDR2 is SNTAGT. There are 13 residues in the CDR3. V lost 6 bases, J lost 12 bases, and 6 bases stayed unmatched. CDR3 bases: TGTGCCAGCAGCCTCCTAGCGGGGGGGCCGCAGTTCTTC. Translating gives CASSLLAGGPQFF.

This chain links TRBV27 with TRBJ2-2; 7 nucleotides agree with TRBD2. Germline CDR1 MNHEY, CDR2 SMNVEV (reference sequence). The CDR3 runs 13 residues. J was trimmed by 6 bases and V by 2 bases; bases with no gene match: 0. This chain's CDR3 is CASSLGGAGELFF. CDR3 coding DNA: TGTGCCAGCAGTTTAGGGGGGGCCGGGGAGCTGTTTTTT.

V is TRBV2 and J is TRBJ2-1; TRBD2 aligns across 11 bases. CDR1 and CDR2 (germline): SNHLY, FYNNEI. This CDR3 has 16 residues. Losses at the gene ends were 7 bases for V and 1 base for J; bases not matched to a gene: 6. The CDR3 sequence: CASKGLAGLSYNEQFF. DNA for the CDR3: TGTGCCAGCAAAGGACTAGCGGGCCTATCCTACAATGAGCAGTTCTTC.

In regard to this clone: The same CDR3 arises from other DNA sequences in this sample as well. The genes are TRBV9 and TRBJ1-1; 9 bases fit TRBD1. The trim removed 3 bases at V and 1 base at J, leaving 4 bases unmatched. This CDR3 is built from 15 residues. Germline CDR1 reads SGDLS; CDR2 reads YYNGEE. The CDR3 coding sequence is TGTGCCAGCAGCGCAGAGGGACAGGGGAACACTGAAGCTTTCTTT. Residues: CASSAEGQGNTEAFF.

This sequence joins TRBV3-1 (or the pseudogene TRBV3-2) and TRBJ1-5, with 8 bases aligning to TRBD1. CDR1 and CDR2 (germline): LGHDT, YNNKEL (reference sequence). This CDR3 is built from 15 residues. V dropped 0 bases and J dropped 7; count of bases not matched to a gene: 5. The CDR3 bases are TGTGCCAGCAGCCAAGATTCTGGGACAGGCCAGCCCCAGCATTTT. Translating gives CASSQDSGTGQPQHF.

This chain joins TRBV5-1 and TRBJ2-5; TRBD1 might be the D (6 bases). V lost 8 bases, J lost 1 base, and 15 bases lay in between. The CDR3 runs 14 residues. CDR1 is SGHRS and CDR2 is YFSETQ in the germline V gene. Written as DNA, the CDR3 is TGCGCCAGTCACGCCGGGACAAGCCAAGAGACCCAGTACTTC. Its protein is CASHAGTSQETQYF.

The gene calls are TRBV6-5 and TRBJ1-5; tentative D call: TRBD1 (6 bases). V was pared by 8 bases and J by 4 bases, with 9 bases between. The CDR3 contains 12 residues. Germline V gene lookup returns CDR1 MNHEY and CDR2 SVGAGI. CDR3 sequence (DNA): TGTGCCAGCGGGACAACGAATCAGCCCCAGCATTTT. It specifies CASGTTNQPQHF.

V usage is TRBV5-1 and J usage is TRBJ2-7; 8 positions match TRBD1. Per germline, CDR1 SGHRS and CDR2 YFSETQ. V was clipped by 4 bases and J by 1 base; unmatched bases: 13. CDR3 size: 17 residues. In DNA form, the CDR3 reads TGCGCCAGCAGCGGCGATTCAACAGGGGGAAAATCCTACGAGCAGTACTTC. Its translation: CASSGDSTGGKSYEQYF.

This clone appeared once. The CDR3 spells CASKTGGQAFF. The DNA for the CDR3 is TGTGCCAGCAAGACAGGTGGGCAAGCTTTCTTT. The gene calls are TRBV27 and TRBJ1-1; a possible D gene is TRBD1 (6 bases). Germline V gives CDR1 MNHEY, CDR2 SMNVEV (reference sequence). V was shortened by 7 bases and J by 9 bases, with 12 bases between the two germline ends. The CDR3 spans 11 residues.

This clone was counted ten times or more. The chain uses TRBV11-2 and TRBJ2-1, with 7 nucleotides matching TRBD2. The CDR3 loop spans 16 amino acids. The J segment lost 2 bases and the V segment lost 5 bases, leaving 9 bases of the junction unmatched. Per the germline V gene, CDR1 is SGHAT and CDR2 is FQNNGV. The CDR3 here is CASSTLAEDAYNEQFF. The CDR3 DNA is TGTGCCAGCAGCACCCTAGCGGAGGATGCCTACAATGAGCAGTTCTTC. Full variable domain (missing parts from reference TRBV11-2 and TRBJ2-1): EAGVAQSPRYKIIEKRQSVAFWCNPISGHATLYWYQQILGQGPKLLIQFQNNGVVDDSQLPKDRFSAERLKGVDSTLKIQPAKLEDSAVYLCASSTLAEDAYNEQFFGPGTRLTVL.

A few counts support this clone. This chain joins TRBV5-1 and TRBJ1-6; 9 bases match TRBD1. CDR3 length: 15 amino acids. Germline V gives CDR1 SGHRS, CDR2 YFSETQ. J was trimmed by 8 bases and V by 2 bases; bases with no gene match: 5. The CDR3 nucleotides are TGCGCCAGCAGCTTCGGGGACAGGGTGGATTCACCCCTCCACTTT. Its protein is CASSFGDRVDSPLHF. The full variable domain, rest sourced from reference TRBV5-1 and TRBJ1-6, is KAGVTQTPRYLIKTRGQQVTLSCSPISGHRSVSWYQQTPGQGLQFLFEYFSETQRNKGNFPGRFSGRQFSNSRSEMNVSTLELGDSALYLCASSFGDRVDSPLHFGNGTRLTVT.

The chain's CDR3 is CASSLPGTGTTEAFF. The CDR3 coding sequence is TGTGCCAGCAGCCTTCCCGGGACAGGGACCACTGAAGCTTTCTTT. This chain connects TRBV3-1 (or the pseudogene TRBV3-2) to TRBJ1-1, with TRBD1 matching 9 bases. Germline-derived CDR1 and CDR2 are LGHDT and YNNKEL (reference sequence). There are 15 residues in the CDR3. V gave up 4 bases and J gave up 4 bases; unmatched junction bases: 7.

This sequence joins TRBV27 and TRBJ1-5; D possibly corresponds to TRBD1 (5 bases). Germline V gives CDR1 MNHEY, CDR2 SMNVEV (reference sequence). Trimming removed 5 bases from V and 5 bases from J, with 10 bases in between. CDR3 length equals 13 residues. The CDR3, as DNA: TGTGCCAGCAGTACACAGGTTTATCAGCCCCAGCATTTT. Its translation is CASSTQVYQPQHF.

This chain connects TRBV11-2 to TRBJ1-2, with 7 positions matching TRBD1. CDR3 length: 16 amino acids. V gave up 1 base and J gave up 4 bases; unmatched junction bases: 9. CDR1 is SGHAT and CDR2 is FQNNGV in the germline V gene. For the CDR3, the DNA is TGTGCCAGCAGCTTAGGGTCCGACAGGGTCGGCTATGGCTACACCTTC. It encodes CASSLGSDRVGYGYTF.

The genes are TRBV5-1 and TRBJ1-4; no reliable D call. Germline CDR1 SGHRS, CDR2 YFSETQ. This CDR3 has 13 residues. V shed 3 bases and J shed 6 bases, with 9 bases lying between them. The CDR3 reads CASSSLADEKLFF. CDR3 DNA sequence: TGCGCCAGCAGCTCGCTTGCGGATGAAAAACTGTTTTTT.

This clone has just one count. The gene calls are TRBV9 and TRBJ2-2; TRBD2 matches at 7 bases. The germline gives CDR1 SGDLS, CDR2 YYNGEE. The CDR3 runs to 16 residues. J lost 2 bases, V lost 0 bases, and 4 bases had no gene match. Here the CDR3 DNA reads TGTGCCAGCAGCGTAGGTCGGGGGGAAAACACCGGGGAGCTGTTTTTT. This gives the protein CASSVGRGENTGELFF.

This chain joins TRBV19 and TRBJ2-7; the D gene is possibly TRBD2 (5 bases). The CDR3 is made up of 15 amino acids. Trimming shortened V by 6 bases and J by 3 bases, and 18 bases separated the two germline ends. Germline V gives CDR1 LNHDA, CDR2 SQIVND (reference sequence). CDR3 amino acids: CASSLTTHGSYEQYF. CDR3 sequence (DNA): TGTGCCAGTAGCCTGACTACTCATGGGAGCTACGAGCAGTACTTC.

The rearrangement links TRBV5-1 to TRBJ2-7, with D unresolved. This CDR3 contains 12 residues. From germline, CDR1 is SGHRS and CDR2 YFSETQ. V was cut by 1 base and J by 4 bases, with 6 bases left in between. The CDR3 nucleotides are TGCGCCAGCAGCTTGAACAGATACGAGCAGTACTTC. Translated: CASSLNRYEQYF.

This clone appeared a single time. The rearrangement uses TRBV5-1 and TRBJ1-1; TRBD1 agrees at 9 bases. Losses at the gene ends were 4 bases for V and 4 bases for J; bases not matched to a gene: 8. Germline CDR1 SGHRS, CDR2 YFSETQ. This CDR3 contains 15 residues. CDR3 sequence: CASSGGTGRGTEAFF. In DNA, the CDR3 is TGCGCCAGCAGCGGCGGGACAGGGCGAGGCACTGAAGCTTTCTTT.

This clone was seen a few times. V and J are TRBV19 and TRBJ2-3; perhaps TRBD2 as D (6 bases). The CDR3 is 16 amino acids. With 5 bases removed from V and 4 bases from J, the gap between germline ends came to 19 bases. CDR1 is LNHDA, CDR2 SQIVND, per germline (reference sequence). CDR3 nucleotide sequence: TGTGCCAGTAGTCCTCGAGGGGCGGGGCTAGCAGATACGCAGTATTTT. Its protein product is CASSPRGAGLADTQYF.

The V call is TRBV6-5, the J call TRBJ2-1; no reliable D call. From germline, CDR1 is MNHEY and CDR2 SVGAGI. Deletions cut 8 bases from V and 4 bases from J, with 18 bases between. The CDR3 is made up of 15 amino acids. The CDR3 nucleotides read TGTGCCAGCGCTCCGGTTTCTTTCCGTTACAATGAGCAGTTCTTC. Its translation is CASAPVSFRYNEQFF.